This paragraph reports one T cell receptor beta chain. Its antigen is not known. The entry originates in a study of CD8 T cells in ankylosing spondylitis. The germline V gene has CDR1 SGHTA and CDR2 FQGNSA. This CDR3 is built from 15 residues. V was clipped by 5 bases and J by 2 bases, with 12 bases between them. Study findings and constraints: Earlier studies detected some motif variants in reactive arthritis synovial fluid and blood. Blood of patients with ankylosing spondylitis appeared to be characterized by a TCR beta motif of eight highly homologous variants.

Each CDR3 protein gets one entry after TCRdb re-called the 5' RACE reads with MiXCR. The sample contains around 130,000 distinct CDR3 sequences, 9.3% of which appear only once. Sequencing was performed on blood, either unsorted or a sorted T cell fraction (not recorded which). The sequence was collected from a male donor with ankylosing spondylitis or in good health (not recorded which). The chain recombines TRBV7-2 with TRBJ2-2, with D possibly called TRBD1 or TRBD2 (5 bases each). The CDR3 DNA reads TGTGCCAGCAGCAGAGCCGGGGACAACACCGGGGAGCTGTTTTTT. It translates to CASSRAGDNTGELFF.